A selection of T cell receptor beta chains follows, all from one sample in a study of Graves' ophthalmopathy and Graves' hyperthyroidism. TCRdb processed the multiplex PCR reads anew with MiXCR; each CDR3 protein has one entry. This repertoire shows about 480,000 distinct CDR3 sequences, approximately 14% found once; its top ten account for roughly 9.8%. Sequencing input: blood. The receptors stem from a woman in her twenties or thirties with Graves' ophthalmopathy. CDR3s include the opening cysteine and the closing phenylalanine or tryptophan. The D gene is left open where the match is weak. Part of the rows lack a size; the others show once, few, many or a class for expanded clones.

-	TRBV6-1	TRBJ1-5	many	TGTGCCAGCAGTGAGACTACCCCGATTCAGCCCCAGCATTTT	CASSETTPIQPQHF
-	TRBV7-9	TRBJ1-2	-	TGTGCCAGCAAAATGGGGGGGGGGTCCGGCGACGGCTACACCTTC	CASKMGGGSGDGYTF
-	TRBV6-1	TRBJ1-1	many	TGTGCCAGCAGTGCCGTTCCGAACACTGAAGCTTTCTTT	CASSAVPNTEAFF
-	TRBV28	TRBJ2-4	many	TGTGCAAGCTCCCCCGGGCAGCTAGCCAAAAACATTCAGTACTTC	CASSPGQLAKNIQYF
-	TRBV5-1	TRBJ1-2	once	TGCGCCAGCAGCTCTGGTAACAGCGGCGGTCGCTATGGCTACACCTTC	CASSSGNSGGRYGYTF
-	TRBV7-9	TRBJ2-5	many	TGTGCCAGCAGCTTAGAACCAACGGGCGGGGAGACCCAGTACTTC	CASSLEPTGGETQYF
TRBD1	TRBV20-1	TRBJ1-5	many	TGCAGTGCTTGGACAGGGGGCGACAATCAGCCCCAGCATTTT	CSAWTGGDNQPQHF
TRBD1	TRBV10-2	TRBJ2-7	-	TGCGCCAGCACGCACTCCGGGACAGGGTTCTACGAGCAGTACTTC	CASTHSGTGFYEQYF
-	TRBV6-1	TRBJ1-6	many	TGTGCCAGCAGTGATCCCTCCGCCTATAATTCACCCCTCCACTTT	CASSDPSAYNSPLHF
-	TRBV30	TRBJ2-6	-	TGTGCCTGGAGTCTGACACTCAACGTCCTGACTTTC	CAWSLTLNVLTF
-	TRBV19	TRBJ2-7	many	TGTGCCAGTAATATCTCGCCAGGGGGGTCCTACGAGCAGTACTTC	CASNISPGGSYEQYF
TRBD1	TRBV20-1	TRBJ2-7	many	TGCAGTGCTCCCCGGGACAGTTCCTACGAGCAGTACTTC	CSAPRDSSYEQYF
-	TRBV10-3	TRBJ2-3	-	TGTGCCATCAGTGTTGGACACACAGATACGCAGTATTTT	CAISVGHTDTQYF
TRBD1	TRBV29-1	TRBJ1-5	many	TGCAGCGTTGGACAGGGGGGAAATCAGCCCCAGCATTTT	CSVGQGGNQPQHF
TRBD1	TRBV19	TRBJ2-2	many	TGTGCCAGTAAGGTTCAGGGGGCCGACACCGGGGAGCTGTTTTTT	CASKVQGADTGELFF
-	TRBV5-1	TRBJ2-4	many	TGCGCCAGCAGCGCCGACAAAAACATTCAGTACTTC	CASSADKNIQYF
-	TRBV18	TRBJ1-2	many	TGTGCCAGCTCACCAGGGGCAGGGAGTTATGGCTACACCTTC	CASSPGAGSYGYTF
-	TRBV5-1	TRBJ1-1	many	TGCGCCAGCAGCTTTTCGTCGGCGGACACTGAAGCTTTCTTT	CASSFSSADTEAFF
TRBD1	TRBV5-1	TRBJ1-1	many	TGTGCCAGCAGTTTGCGGACAGGGGACACTGAAGCTTTCTTT	CASSLRTGDTEAFF
TRBD1	TRBV30	TRBJ1-1	many	TGTGCCTGGAGTTCGGGACAGCTGAACACTGAAGCTTTCTTT	CAWSSGQLNTEAFF
TRBD1	TRBV28	TRBJ2-5	many	TGTGCCAGCAGTCCACCGGGACAGGGGGTCCAGTACTTC	CASSPPGQGVQYF
-	TRBV12-3/TRBV12-4	TRBJ2-7	many	TGTGCCAGCAGTTTCGAGGACGGGTCCTACGAGCGGTACTTC	CASSFEDGSYERYF
-	TRBV10-3	TRBJ2-2	many	TGTGCCATCAGTCGACGGACGAACACCGGGGAGCTGTTTTTT	CAISRRTNTGELFF
-	TRBV4-3	TRBJ2-7	few	TGCGCCAGCAGCCAAGATCTCCAGTCCAGCTCCTACGAGCAGTACTTC	CASSQDLQSSSYEQYF
-	TRBV6-2/TRBV6-3	TRBJ2-6	many	TGTGCCAGCAGCCAAAAGGGGGCTGGGGCCAACGTCCTGACTTTC	CASSQKGAGANVLTF
TRBD2	TRBV12-3/TRBV12-4	TRBJ2-5	many	TGTGCCAGCAGTCCCATAGCGGGAAACCAAGAGACCCAGTACTTC	CASSPIAGNQETQYF